One T cell receptor beta chain is described in this entry. The antigen remains undetermined. This is likely an artifact of a read error, given a far larger clone one base away. The data derive from a study of regulatory T cells in long-lasting Graves disease. Study information: For a period under 3 months, newly diagnosed Graves' patients had taken antithyroid drugs. Overall study results and limits: Comparison showed that persistent patients shared more public clonotypes (about 2,600) than new patients (around 1,000).

This CDR3 is built from 18 residues. CDR1 is SGHTA, CDR2 FQGTGA, per germline. The TCR beta library used iRepertoire HTBI primers with Arm-PCR amplification of CDR3. MiXCR, run by TCRdb on the multiplex PCR reads, gives a single entry per CDR3 protein. Of over 200,000 distinct CDR3 sequences in the sample, under 20% are singletons; the top ten hold approximately 15%. As to time point: newly diagnosed GD, antithyroid drugs for less than 3 months. PBMC RNA served as the TCR library source. The same sample was also used in a study of T cells in Graves' hyperthyroidism and ophthalmopathy. That work contributes: Most expanded thyroid clonotypes above 0.001 also appeared in blood. It was a median around 6 months before onset that the model predicted ophthalmopathy.

V and J are TRBV7-3 and TRBJ2-3; 8 positions agree with TRBD2. The J call is in doubt because the DNA end fits TRBJ2-7 better. The sample consisted of peripheral blood mononuclear cells (PBMCs), taken at new diagnosis, from a patient treated with antithyroid drugs. The TCR originated in a woman aged 25 to 45 with Graves disease. CDR3 protein: CASSPFPPGLVRVHEQYF. DNA for the CDR3: TGTGCCAGCAGCCCCTTCCCCCCGGGACTAGTACGGGTTCACGAGCAGTACTTC.